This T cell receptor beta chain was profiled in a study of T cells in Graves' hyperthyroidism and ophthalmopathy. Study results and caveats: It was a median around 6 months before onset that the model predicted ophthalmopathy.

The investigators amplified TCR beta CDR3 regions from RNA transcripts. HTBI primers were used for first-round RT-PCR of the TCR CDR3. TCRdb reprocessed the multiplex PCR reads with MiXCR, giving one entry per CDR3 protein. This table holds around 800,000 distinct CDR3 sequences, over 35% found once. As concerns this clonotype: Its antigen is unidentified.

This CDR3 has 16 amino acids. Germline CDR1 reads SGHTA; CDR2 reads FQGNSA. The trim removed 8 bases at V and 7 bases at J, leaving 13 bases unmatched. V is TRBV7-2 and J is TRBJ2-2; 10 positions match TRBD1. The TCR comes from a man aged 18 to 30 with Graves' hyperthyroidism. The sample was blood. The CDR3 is CASAPIGTGVGGELFF. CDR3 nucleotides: TGTGCCAGCGCCCCTATTGGGACAGGGGTAGGCGGGGAGCTGTTTTTT.